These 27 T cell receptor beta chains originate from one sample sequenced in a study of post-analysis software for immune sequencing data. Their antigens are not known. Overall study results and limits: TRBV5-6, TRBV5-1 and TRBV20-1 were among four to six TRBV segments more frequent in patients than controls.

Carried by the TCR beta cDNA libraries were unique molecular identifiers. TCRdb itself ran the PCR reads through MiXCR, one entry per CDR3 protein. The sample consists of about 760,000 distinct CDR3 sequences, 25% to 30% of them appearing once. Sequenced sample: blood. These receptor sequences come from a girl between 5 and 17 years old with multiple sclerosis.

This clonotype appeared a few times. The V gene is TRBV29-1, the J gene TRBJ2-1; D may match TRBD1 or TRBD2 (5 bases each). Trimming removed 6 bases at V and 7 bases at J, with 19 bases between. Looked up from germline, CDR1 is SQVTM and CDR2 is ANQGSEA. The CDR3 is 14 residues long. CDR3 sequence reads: CSVGVRAQVNEQFF. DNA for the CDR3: TGCAGCGTGGGGGTGAGGGCCCAAGTTAATGAGCAGTTCTTC.

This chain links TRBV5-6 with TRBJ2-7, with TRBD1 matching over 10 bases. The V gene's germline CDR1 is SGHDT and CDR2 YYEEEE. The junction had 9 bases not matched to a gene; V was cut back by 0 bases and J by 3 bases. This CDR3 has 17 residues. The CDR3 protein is CASSLGQSGQGCYEQYF. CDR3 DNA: TGTGCCAGCAGCTTGGGGCAATCGGGACAGGGGTGCTACGAGCAGTACTTC.

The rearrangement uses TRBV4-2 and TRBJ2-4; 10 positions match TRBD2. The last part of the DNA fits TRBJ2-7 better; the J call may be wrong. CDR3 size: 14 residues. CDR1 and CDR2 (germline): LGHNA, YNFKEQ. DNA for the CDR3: TGTGCCAGCAGCCAGGTAGCGGGGGGTGGCGAGCAGTACTTC. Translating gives CASSQVAGGGEQYF.

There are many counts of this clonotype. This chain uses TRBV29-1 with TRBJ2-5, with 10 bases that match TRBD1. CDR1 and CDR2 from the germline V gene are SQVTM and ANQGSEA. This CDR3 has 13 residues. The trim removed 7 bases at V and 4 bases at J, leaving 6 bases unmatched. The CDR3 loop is CSAKTGGGETQYF. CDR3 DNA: TGCAGCGCTAAGACAGGGGGCGGAGAGACCCAGTACTTC.

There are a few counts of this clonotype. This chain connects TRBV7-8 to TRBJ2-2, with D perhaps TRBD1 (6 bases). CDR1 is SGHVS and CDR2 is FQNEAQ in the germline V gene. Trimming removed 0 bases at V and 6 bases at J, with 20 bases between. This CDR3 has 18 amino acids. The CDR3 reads CASSLARFRGGIAGELFF. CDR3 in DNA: TGTGCCAGCAGCTTAGCGCGGTTCAGGGGCGGTATCGCCGGGGAGCTGTTTTTT.

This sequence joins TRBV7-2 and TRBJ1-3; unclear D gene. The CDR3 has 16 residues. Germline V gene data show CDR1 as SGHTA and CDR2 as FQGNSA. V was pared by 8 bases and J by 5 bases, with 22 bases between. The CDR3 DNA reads TGTGCCAGCTTTCTCTACGTCCCCTCCGAGAGAAACACCATATATTTT. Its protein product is CASFLYVPSERNTIYF.

CDR3 protein: CSARPSGRALTKNIQYF. The DNA for the CDR3 is TGCAGTGCTAGGCCTAGCGGGAGGGCCTTAACCAAAAACATTCAGTACTTC. The V call is TRBV20-1, the J call TRBJ2-4; 12 positions match TRBD2. This CDR3 is built from 17 residues. CDR1 DFQATT and CDR2 SNEGSKA come from the germline V gene (reference sequence). With 3 bases clipped from V and 2 bases from J, the junction kept 8 bases outside the gene matches.

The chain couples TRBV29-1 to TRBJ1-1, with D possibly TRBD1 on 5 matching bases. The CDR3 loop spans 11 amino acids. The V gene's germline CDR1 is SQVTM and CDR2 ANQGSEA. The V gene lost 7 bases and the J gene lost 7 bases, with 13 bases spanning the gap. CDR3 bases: TGCAGCGGAATCGGGACTTTTGAAGCTTTCTTT. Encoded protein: CSGIGTFEAFF.

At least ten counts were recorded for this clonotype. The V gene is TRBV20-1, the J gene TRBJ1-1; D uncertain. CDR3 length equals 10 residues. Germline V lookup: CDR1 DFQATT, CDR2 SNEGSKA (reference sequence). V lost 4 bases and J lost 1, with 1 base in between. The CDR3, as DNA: TGCAGTGCTACGAACACTGAAGCTTTCTTT. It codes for CSATNTEAFF.

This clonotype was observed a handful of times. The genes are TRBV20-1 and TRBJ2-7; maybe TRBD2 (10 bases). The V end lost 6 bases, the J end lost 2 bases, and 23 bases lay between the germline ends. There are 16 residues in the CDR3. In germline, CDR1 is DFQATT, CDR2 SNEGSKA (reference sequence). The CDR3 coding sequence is TGCAGTGCGGAACAGGGGGCGAGCGGGAGGGCCTACGAGCAGTACTTC. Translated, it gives CSAEQGASGRAYEQYF.

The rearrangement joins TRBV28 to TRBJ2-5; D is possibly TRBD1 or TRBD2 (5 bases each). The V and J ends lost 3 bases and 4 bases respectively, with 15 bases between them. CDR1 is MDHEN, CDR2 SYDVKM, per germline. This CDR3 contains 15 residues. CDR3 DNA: TGTGCCAGCAGTTTCTGGGGGAGAGGGAGAGAGACCCAGTACTTC. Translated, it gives CASSFWGRGRETQYF.

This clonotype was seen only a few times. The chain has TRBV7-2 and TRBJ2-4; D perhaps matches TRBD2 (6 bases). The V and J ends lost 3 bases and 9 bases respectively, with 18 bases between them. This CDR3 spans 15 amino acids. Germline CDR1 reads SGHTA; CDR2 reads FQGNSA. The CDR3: CASSFSGGRGSIQYF. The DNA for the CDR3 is TGTGCCAGCAGCTTTAGTGGGGGGAGAGGGAGCATTCAGTACTTC. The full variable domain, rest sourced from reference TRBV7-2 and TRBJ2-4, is GAGVSQSPSNKVTEKGKDVELRCDPISGHTALYWYRQSLGQGLEFLIYFQGNSAPDKSGLPSDRFSAERTGGSVSTLTIQRTQQEDSAVYLCASSFSGGRGSIQYFGAGTRLSVL.

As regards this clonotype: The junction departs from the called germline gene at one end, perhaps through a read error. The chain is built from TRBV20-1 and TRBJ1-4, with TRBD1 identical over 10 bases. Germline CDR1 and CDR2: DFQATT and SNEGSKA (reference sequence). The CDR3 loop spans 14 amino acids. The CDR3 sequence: CSAGDRGRGEKLFF. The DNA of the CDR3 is TGCAGTGCTGGAGACAGGGGGCGAGGTGAAAAACTGTTTTTT.

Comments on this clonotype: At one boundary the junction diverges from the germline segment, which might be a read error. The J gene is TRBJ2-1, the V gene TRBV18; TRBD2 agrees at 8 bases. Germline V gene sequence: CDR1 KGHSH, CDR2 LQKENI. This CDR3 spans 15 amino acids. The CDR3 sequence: CASPPNLGGDNEQFF. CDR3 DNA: TGTGCCAGCCCACCAAATCTCGGGGGGGACAATGAGCAGTTCTTC.

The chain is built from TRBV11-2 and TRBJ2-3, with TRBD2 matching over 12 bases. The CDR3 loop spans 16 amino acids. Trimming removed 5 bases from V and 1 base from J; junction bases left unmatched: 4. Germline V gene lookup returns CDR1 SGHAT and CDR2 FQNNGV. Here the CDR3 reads CASSTRTSGGTDTQYF. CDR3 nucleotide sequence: TGTGCCAGCAGCACCCGGACTAGCGGGGGCACAGATACGCAGTATTTT.

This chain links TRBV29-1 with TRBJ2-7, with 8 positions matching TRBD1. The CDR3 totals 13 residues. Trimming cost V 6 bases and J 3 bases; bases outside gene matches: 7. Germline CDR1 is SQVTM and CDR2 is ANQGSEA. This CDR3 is CSVMTGDHYEQYF. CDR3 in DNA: TGCAGCGTAATGACAGGGGACCACTACGAGCAGTACTTC.

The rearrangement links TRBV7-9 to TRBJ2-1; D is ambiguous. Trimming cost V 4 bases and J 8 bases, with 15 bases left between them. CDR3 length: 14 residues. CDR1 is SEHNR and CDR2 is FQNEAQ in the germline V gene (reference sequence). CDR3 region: CASSSLTGLDEQFF. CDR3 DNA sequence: TGTGCCAGCAGCTCACTGACCGGGCTCGATGAGCAGTTCTTC.

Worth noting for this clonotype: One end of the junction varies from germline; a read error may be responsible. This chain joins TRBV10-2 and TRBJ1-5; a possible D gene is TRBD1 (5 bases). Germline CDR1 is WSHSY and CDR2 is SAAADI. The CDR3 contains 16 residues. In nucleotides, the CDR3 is TGCGTCAGCAGTGAGCCGGGGACTGGGAGCAATCAGCCCCAGCATTTT. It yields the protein CVSSEPGTGSNQPQHF.

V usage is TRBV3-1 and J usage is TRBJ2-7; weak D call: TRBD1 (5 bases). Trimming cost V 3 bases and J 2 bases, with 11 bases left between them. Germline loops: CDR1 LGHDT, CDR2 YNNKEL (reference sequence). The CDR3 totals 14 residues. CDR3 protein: CASSQGQITYEQYF. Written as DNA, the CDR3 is TGTGCCAGCAGCCAGGGGCAGATCACCTACGAGCAGTACTTC.

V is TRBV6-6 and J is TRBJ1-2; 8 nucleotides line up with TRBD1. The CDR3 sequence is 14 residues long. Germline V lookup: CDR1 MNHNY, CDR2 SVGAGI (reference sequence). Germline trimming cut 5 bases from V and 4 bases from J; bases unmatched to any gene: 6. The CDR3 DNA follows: TGTGCCAGCAGTCCCAGGGGGCGCGGCTATGGCTACACCTTC. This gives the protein CASSPRGRGYGYTF.

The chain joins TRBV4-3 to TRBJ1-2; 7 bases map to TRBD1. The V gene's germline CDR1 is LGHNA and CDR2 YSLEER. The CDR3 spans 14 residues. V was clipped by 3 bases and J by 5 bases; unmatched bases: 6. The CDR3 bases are TGCGCCAGCAGCCAGTACAGGGGCTCATATGGCTACACCTTC. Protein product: CASSQYRGSYGYTF.

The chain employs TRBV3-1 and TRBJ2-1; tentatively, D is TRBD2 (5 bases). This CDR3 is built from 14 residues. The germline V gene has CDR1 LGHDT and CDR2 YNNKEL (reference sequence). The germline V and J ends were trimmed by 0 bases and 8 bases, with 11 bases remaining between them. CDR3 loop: CASSQEHGVDEQFF. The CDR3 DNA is TGTGCCAGCAGCCAAGAACACGGGGTTGATGAGCAGTTCTTC.

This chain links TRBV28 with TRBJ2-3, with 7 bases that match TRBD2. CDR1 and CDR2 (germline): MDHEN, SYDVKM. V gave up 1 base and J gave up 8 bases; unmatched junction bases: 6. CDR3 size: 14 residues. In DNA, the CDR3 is TGTGCCAGCAGTTTATATATGAGGGAGGGTACGCAGTATTTT. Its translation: CASSLYMREGTQYF.

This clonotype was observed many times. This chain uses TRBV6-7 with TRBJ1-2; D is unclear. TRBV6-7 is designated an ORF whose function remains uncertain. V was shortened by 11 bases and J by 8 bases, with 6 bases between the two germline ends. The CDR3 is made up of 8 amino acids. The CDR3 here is CACGGYTF. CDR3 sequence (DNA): TGTGCCTGTGGGGGCTACACCTTC.

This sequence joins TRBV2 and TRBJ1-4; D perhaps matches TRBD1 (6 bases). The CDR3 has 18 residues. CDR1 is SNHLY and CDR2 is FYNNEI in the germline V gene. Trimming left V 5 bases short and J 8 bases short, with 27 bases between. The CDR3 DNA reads TGTGCCAGCAGTCTTCCGCAACAGGGCTCCCCGGTTAGAGAAAAACTGTTTTTT. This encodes CASSLPQQGSPVREKLFF.

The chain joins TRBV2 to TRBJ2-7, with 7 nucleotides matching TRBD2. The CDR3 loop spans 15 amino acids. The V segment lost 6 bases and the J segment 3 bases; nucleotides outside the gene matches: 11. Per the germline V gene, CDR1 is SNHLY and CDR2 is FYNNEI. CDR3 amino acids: CASRLGAGAGYEQYF. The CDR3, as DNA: TGTGCCAGCAGGTTAGGGGCGGGAGCAGGCTACGAGCAGTACTTC.

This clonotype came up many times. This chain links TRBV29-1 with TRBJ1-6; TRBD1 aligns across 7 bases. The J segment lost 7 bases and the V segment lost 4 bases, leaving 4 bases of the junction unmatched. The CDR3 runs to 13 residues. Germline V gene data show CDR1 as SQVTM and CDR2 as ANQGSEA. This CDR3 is CSVGQGGNSPLHF. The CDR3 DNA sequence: TGCAGCGTTGGACAGGGTGGAAATTCACCCCTCCACTTT.